Listed here are 32 T cell receptor beta chains from one sample, sequenced in a study of CD4 T cells in relation to SARS-CoV-2 and coronaviruses. These TCRs are of unknown antigen specificity. Before the COVID-19 pandemic, during about 2010-2018, CD4+ T cells were taken from unexposed donors. After roughly ten days of culture, CD4+ T cells were isolated. Sequencing was performed with immunoSEQ multiplex PCR; in TCRdb, only in-frame clones are kept and a portion is missing. The table shows roughly 31,000 clones, with roughly 70% occurring only once. Sequencing was done on a sample of CD4+ T cells from PBMCs, cultured in vitro. These receptor sequences come from a human donor in good health.

The genes are TRBV9 and TRBJ2-2; the match to TRBD2 covers 13 bases. With V trimmed by 0 bases and J by 4 bases, 0 bases remained unmatched. This CDR3 spans 16 amino acids. Germline V lookup: CDR1 SGDLS, CDR2 YYNGEE. The CDR3 region has the DNA TGTGCCAGCAGCGTAGGGACTAGCGGGAGCACCGGGGAGCTGTTTTTT. It yields the protein CASSVGTSGSTGELFF. The full variable domain, rest sourced from reference TRBV9 and TRBJ2-2, is DSGVTQTPKHLITATGQRVTLRCSPRSGDLSVYWYQQSLDQGLQFLIQYYNGEERAKGNILERFSAQQFPDLHSELNLSSLELGDSALYFCASSVGTSGSTGELFFGEGSRLTVL.

The chain recombines TRBV6-2 or TRBV6-3 with TRBJ2-1; tentatively, D is TRBD1 (5 bases). The CDR3 sequence is 13 residues long. CDR1 is MNHEY and CDR2 is SVGEGT in the germline V gene. Trimming took 6 bases from V and 1 from J, leaving 7 bases between them. The CDR3 loop reads CASSQGSYNEQFF. The CDR3 DNA is TGTGCCAGCAGCCAGGGTTCCTACAATGAGCAGTTCTTC.

J is TRBJ2-3 and V is TRBV4-3; D call uncertain. The CDR3 is 15 residues long. Germline CDR1 reads LGHNA; CDR2 reads YSLEER. V was shortened by 0 bases and J by 7 bases, with 14 bases between the two germline ends. CDR3 in DNA: TGCGCCAGCAGCCAAGAAACGGAGTGGGATCATACGCAGTATTTT. It encodes CASSQETEWDHTQYF.

The table lists this clone with a few counts. This sequence joins TRBV27 and TRBJ1-5; D is unclear. CDR1 and CDR2 from the germline V gene are MNHEY and SMNVEV (reference sequence). This CDR3 comprises 16 residues. The ends were cut back, 1 base at V and 3 bases at J, with 13 bases in the middle. The CDR3 loop reads CASSLWAGPPNQPQHF. The CDR3, as DNA: TGTGCCAGCAGTTTATGGGCAGGCCCCCCCAATCAGCCCCAGCATTTT.

V gene TRBV4-3 combines with J gene TRBJ1-3, with D unclear. The germline V gene has CDR1 LGHNA and CDR2 YSLEER. The CDR3 runs 18 residues. V was pared by 0 bases and J by 0 bases, with 15 bases between. The CDR3 DNA reads TGCGCCAGCAGCCAAGATATTGGGCTCTTTCTCTCTGGAAACACCATATATTTT. Translating gives CASSQDIGLFLSGNTIYF.

This clone has just a few counts. V usage is TRBV30 and J usage is TRBJ1-1; maybe TRBD1 (5 bases). Germline V gene data show CDR1 as GTSNPN and CDR2 as SVGIG (reference sequence). The CDR3 sequence is 14 residues long. V was clipped by 2 bases and J by 2 bases, with 12 bases between them. CDR3 nucleotides: TGTGCCTGGAGTCCGGGGCGGCAAAACACTGAAGCTTTCTTT. Translated, it gives CAWSPGRQNTEAFF. The full variable domain, its missing parts supplied by reference TRBV30 and TRBJ1-1, is SQTIHQWPATLVQPVGSPLSLECTVEGTSNPNLYWYRQAAGRGLQLLFYSVGIGQISSEVPQNLSASRPQDRQFILSSKKLLLSDSGFYLCAWSPGRQNTEAFFGQGTRLTVV.

The chain carries TRBV9 and TRBJ2-3; tentatively, D is TRBD2 (6 bases). CDR3 length: 15 residues. Germline V gives CDR1 SGDLS, CDR2 YYNGEE. V dropped 0 bases and J dropped 2 bases, with 10 bases sitting between them. CDR3 region: CASSVVPGATDTQYF. The CDR3 DNA reads as TGTGCCAGCAGCGTAGTGCCGGGAGCCACAGATACGCAGTATTTT. Based on the CDR3 plus reference TRBV9 and TRBJ2-3, the full variable domain is DSGVTQTPKHLITATGQRVTLRCSPRSGDLSVYWYQQSLDQGLQFLIQYYNGEERAKGNILERFSAQQFPDLHSELNLSSLELGDSALYFCASSVVPGATDTQYFGPGTRLTVL.

The rearrangement joins TRBV5-1 to TRBJ2-1; 14 nucleotides line up with TRBD2. Germline CDR1 reads SGHRS; CDR2 reads YFSETQ. V trimming: 0 bases; J trimming: 7 bases; junction bases outside the gene matches: 6. The CDR3 spans 17 residues. CDR3 sequence reads: CASSLEPGLAGANEQFF. In DNA form, the CDR3 reads TGCGCCAGCAGCTTGGAACCGGGACTAGCGGGAGCGAATGAGCAGTTCTTC.

This clone was seen only a few times. The chain couples TRBV5-4 to TRBJ2-7, with 10 nucleotides matching TRBD2. Germline V gene data show CDR1 as SGHNT and CDR2 as YYREEE (reference sequence). The V and J ends lost 1 base and 7 bases, in that order; junction bases with no gene match: 5. The CDR3 spans 14 residues. The CDR3 DNA reads TGTGCCAGCAGCTTGACTAGCGGGGTAGGGGAGCAGTACTTC. Its protein product is CASSLTSGVGEQYF.

The chain recombines TRBV11-2 with TRBJ1-2; a weak D match, TRBD1 (5 bases). The CDR3 totals 14 residues. Germline assignment: CDR1 SGHAT and CDR2 FQNNGV. Trimming stripped 1 base from V and 4 bases from J, with 10 bases between. The CDR3 protein is CASSLVSRAYGYTF. CDR3 nucleotides: TGTGCCAGCAGCTTAGTTTCCAGGGCCTATGGCTACACCTTC.

The chain recombines TRBV6-2 or TRBV6-3 with TRBJ2-7, with D uncertain. The germline CDR1 and CDR2 sequences are MNHEY and SVGEGT. The V end was cut by 6 bases, the J end by 6 bases, with 9 bases between. CDR3 size: 11 residues. The CDR3 sequence: CASSKRSEQYF. In DNA, the CDR3 is TGTGCCAGCAGCAAAAGGTCCGAGCAGTACTTC.

This clone has a handful of counts. The V call is TRBV10-1, the J call TRBJ2-7; D unclear. The length of the CDR3 is 13 residues. The V gene lost 3 bases and the J gene lost 3 bases, with 9 bases spanning the gap. Germline assignment: CDR1 WNHNN and CDR2 SYGVQD (reference sequence). Written as DNA, the CDR3 is TGCGCCAGCAGTGATAACAGAGACTACGAGCAGTACTTC. Protein: CASSDNRDYEQYF.

This sequence joins TRBV4-1 and TRBJ2-1, with 9 bases aligning to TRBD2. The J segment lost 7 bases and the V segment lost 7 bases, leaving 23 bases of the junction unmatched. CDR1 is MGHRA, CDR2 YSYEKL, per germline. The CDR3 length is 19 residues. This CDR3 reads CASIPVGREGLGLMNEQFF. The CDR3 nucleotides are TGCGCCAGCATACCTGTGGGGCGGGAGGGCCTCGGTTTGATGAATGAGCAGTTCTTC.

V gene TRBV6-2 or TRBV6-3 combines with J gene TRBJ2-7; a weak D match, TRBD1 (5 bases). Trimming shortened V by 5 bases and J by 0 bases, and 23 bases separated the two germline ends. The CDR3 contains 18 residues. Germline lookup yields CDR1 MNHEY and CDR2 SVGEGT. The CDR3 here is CASSLVGGHNTLSYEQYF. For the CDR3, the DNA is TGTGCCAGCAGTCTAGTGGGCGGACACAATACCCTCTCCTACGAGCAGTACTTC.

This clone was detected once. The rearrangement links TRBV3-1 (or the pseudogene TRBV3-2) to TRBJ2-2; perhaps D is TRBD1 or TRBD2 (5 bases each). This CDR3 is 15 amino acids long. Trimming cost V 4 bases and J 2 bases, with 11 bases left between them. Germline assignment: CDR1 LGHDT and CDR2 YNNKEL (reference sequence). CDR3: CASSPPGPNTGELFF. For the CDR3, the DNA is TGTGCCAGCAGCCCTCCGGGGCCTAACACCGGGGAGCTGTTTTTT.

The chain recombines TRBV5-1 with TRBJ2-2; 7 nucleotides align to TRBD2. CDR1 SGHRS and CDR2 YFSETQ come from the germline V gene. Germline trimming cut 4 bases from V and 1 base from J; bases unmatched to any gene: 7. The CDR3 covers 16 residues. CDR3 sequence: CASSPLTGGNTGELFF. CDR3 DNA sequence: TGCGCCAGCAGCCCGTTAACGGGGGGGAACACCGGGGAGCTGTTTTTT.

The gene calls are TRBV19 and TRBJ1-4; TRBD1 might be the D (6 bases). The V end was cut by 7 bases, the J end by 4 bases, with 13 bases between. The CDR3 totals 14 residues. Germline CDR1 LNHDA, CDR2 SQIVND (reference sequence). The DNA for the CDR3 is TGTGCCAGTACCCCGGGACATCTTAATGAAAAACTGTTTTTT. This gives the protein CASTPGHLNEKLFF.

The rearrangement links TRBV6-5 to TRBJ1-6, with D unresolved. V dropped 0 bases and J dropped 9 bases, with 9 bases sitting between them. The CDR3 has 14 residues. Germline CDR1 is MNHEY and CDR2 is SVGAGI. For the CDR3, the DNA is TGTGCCAGCAGTTACTCGGGCTGGGGTTCACCCCTCCACTTT. Translating gives CASSYSGWGSPLHF.

This clone was recorded once. The CDR3 nucleotides are TGCGCCAGCAGTCATTTCGCCGCTCGGGGGCGCGGATTTGGGCAGTACTTC. As protein: CASSHFAARGRGFGQYF. This chain links TRBV23-1 with TRBJ2-7; possibly TRBD1 or TRBD2 for D (6 bases each). TRBV23-1 falls under the ORF class, with uncertain function. V lost 3 bases and J lost 9, with 27 bases in between. CDR3 length: 17 amino acids.

This rearrangement joins TRBV4-1 to TRBJ2-2; D gene uncertain. Germline V gene data show CDR1 as MGHRA and CDR2 as YSYEKL. V shed 0 bases and J shed 2 bases, with 13 bases lying between them. The CDR3 extends over 17 amino acids. CDR3 coding DNA: TGCGCCAGCAGCCAAGATGCCGGGTTCACCAACACCGGGGAGCTGTTTTTT. As protein: CASSQDAGFTNTGELFF.

The V call is TRBV19, the J call TRBJ1-5; D gene uncertain. The V end was cut by 6 bases, the J end by 0 bases, with 12 bases between. This CDR3 region has 15 residues. CDR1 LNHDA and CDR2 SQIVND come from the germline V gene (reference sequence). The CDR3 DNA is TGTGCCAGTAGAAAAGAGATTTATAGCAATCAGCCCCAGCATTTT. It yields the protein CASRKEIYSNQPQHF.

The chain links TRBV3-1 (or the pseudogene TRBV3-2) to TRBJ1-2; D is possibly TRBD1 (5 bases). CDR1 and CDR2 from the germline V gene are LGHDT and YNNKEL (reference sequence). This CDR3 has 14 amino acids. V was clipped by 4 bases and J by 6 bases, with 15 bases between them. The CDR3 reads CASSPSGRLNGYTF. CDR3 sequence (DNA): TGTGCCAGCAGCCCGTCGGGGCGCCTAAATGGCTACACCTTC.

The rearrangement uses TRBV6-5 and TRBJ2-5; perhaps TRBD1 as D (5 bases). Germline assignment: CDR1 MNHEY and CDR2 SVGAGI. This CDR3 spans 14 amino acids. V dropped 2 bases and J dropped 4 bases, with 11 bases sitting between them. The CDR3 nucleotides are TGTGCCAGCAGTTACGTTCAGGGTCGAGAGACCCAGTACTTC. As protein: CASSYVQGRETQYF.

This clone has only a few counts. The chain has TRBV21-1 and TRBJ2-7; the table's D call TRBD1 went unverified against the DNA. TRBV21-1 is a pseudogene. This CDR3 has 16 residues. This CDR3 is CASSKDRQGSSYEQYF. The CDR3 DNA follows: TGTGCCAGCAGCAAAGATCGTCAGGGGAGCTCCTACGAGCAGTACTTC.

V gene TRBV4-3 combines with J gene TRBJ2-2; maybe TRBD1 (5 bases). Per germline, CDR1 LGHNA and CDR2 YSLEER. This CDR3 is 16 amino acids long. The ends were cut back, 3 bases at V and 0 bases at J, with 11 bases in the middle. Here the CDR3 reads CASSQGLGSNTGELFF. In DNA form, the CDR3 reads TGCGCCAGCAGCCAGGGGCTAGGCTCGAACACCGGGGAGCTGTTTTTT.

The genes are TRBV7-8 and TRBJ1-2; TRBD1 is a possible D gene (5 bases). The CDR3 is made up of 12 amino acids. Trimming cost V 5 bases and J 8 bases, with 12 bases left between them. Germline V gene lookup returns CDR1 SGHVS and CDR2 FQNEAQ. CDR3 loop: CASSPQEDGYTF. The CDR3 bases are TGTGCCAGCAGCCCACAGGAGGACGGCTACACCTTC. The variable domain in full, with the rest retrieved from reference TRBV7-8 and TRBJ1-2, is GAGVSQSPRYKVAKRGQDVALRCDPISGHVSLFWYQQALGQGPEFLTYFQNEAQLDKSGLPSDRFFAERPEGSVSTLKIQRTQQEDSAVYLCASSPQEDGYTFGSGTRLTVV.

The V call is TRBV29-1, the J call TRBJ2-2; no definite D call. Trimming took off 0 bases at V and 7 bases at J, with 3 bases between the two ends. The CDR3 length is 11 residues. Germline values: CDR1 SQVTM, CDR2 ANQGSEA. CDR3 in DNA: TGCAGCGTTGAAGAAGGCGGGGAGCTGTTTTTT. Translated, it gives CSVEEGGELFF.

V is TRBV7-8 and J is TRBJ2-3; 8 nucleotides match TRBD2. Germline loops: CDR1 SGHVS, CDR2 FQNEAQ. This CDR3 contains 15 residues. V gave up 2 bases and J gave up 2 bases; unmatched junction bases: 3. CDR3 bases: TGTGCCAGCAGCTTACAGGGACTAGACACAGATACGCAGTATTTT. As protein: CASSLQGLDTDTQYF.

This clone was observed a handful of times. The chain couples TRBV5-5 to TRBJ1-4; possibly TRBD1 for D (5 bases). The CDR3 covers 14 residues. Germline V CDR1 and CDR2: SGHKS, YYEKEE (reference sequence). The V end was cut by 0 bases, the J end by 13 bases, with 16 bases between. CDR3 coding DNA: TGTGCCAGCAGCTTGGACGGGGGACCGGGGGGACTGTTTTTT. It encodes CASSLDGGPGGLFF. Full variable domain (remainder filled in from reference TRBV5-5 and TRBJ1-4): DAGVTQSPTHLIKTRGQQVTLRCSPISGHKSVSWYQQVLGQGPQFIFQYYEKEERGRGNFPDRFSARQFPNYSSELNVNALLLGDSALYLCASSLDGGPGGLFFGSGTQLSVL.

The chain has TRBV5-6 and TRBJ1-1; no clear D. The CDR3 extends over 15 amino acids. The V and J ends lost 1 base and 1 base respectively, with 11 bases between them. The germline CDR1 and CDR2 sequences are SGHDT and YYEEEE. DNA for the CDR3: TGTGCCAGCAGCTTGCTGCTGGGAGCGAACACTGAAGCTTTCTTT. Amino acids: CASSLLLGANTEAFF.

This rearrangement joins TRBV2 to TRBJ2-2, with a tentative D call TRBD1 (5 bases). V lost 4 bases, J lost 5 bases, and 11 bases lay in between. Germline V gene sequence: CDR1 SNHLY, CDR2 FYNNEI. The CDR3 extends over 14 amino acids. The CDR3 reads CASSVEGVTGELFF. CDR3 nucleotide sequence: TGTGCCAGCAGTGTTGAAGGGGTTACCGGGGAGCTGTTTTTT.

The chain couples TRBV19 to TRBJ2-1; 14 nucleotides match TRBD2. The trim removed 5 bases at V and 6 bases at J, leaving 9 bases unmatched. CDR1 and CDR2 (germline): LNHDA, SQIVND (reference sequence). This CDR3 has 17 amino acids. The CDR3 here is CASSPNSGLAGGNEQFF. In DNA, the CDR3 is TGTGCCAGTAGTCCCAACTCAGGACTAGCGGGGGGCAATGAGCAGTTCTTC.